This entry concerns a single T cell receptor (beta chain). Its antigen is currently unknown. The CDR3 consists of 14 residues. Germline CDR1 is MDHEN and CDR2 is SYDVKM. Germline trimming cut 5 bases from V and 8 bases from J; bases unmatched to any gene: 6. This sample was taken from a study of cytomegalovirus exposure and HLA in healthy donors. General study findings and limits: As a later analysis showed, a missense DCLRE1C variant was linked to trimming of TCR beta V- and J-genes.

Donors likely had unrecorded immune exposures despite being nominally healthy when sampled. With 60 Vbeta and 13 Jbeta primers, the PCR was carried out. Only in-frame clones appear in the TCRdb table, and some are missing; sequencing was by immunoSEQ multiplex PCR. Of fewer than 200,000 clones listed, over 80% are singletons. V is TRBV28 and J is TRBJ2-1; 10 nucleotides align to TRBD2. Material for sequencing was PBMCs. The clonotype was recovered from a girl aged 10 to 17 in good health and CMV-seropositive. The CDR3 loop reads CASSPAGGRDEQFF. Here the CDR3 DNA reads TGTGCCAGCAGTCCAGCGGGGGGGCGTGATGAGCAGTTCTTC.